By share of the sample, the clone carrying this TCR beta chain is medium-sized. Blood genomic DNA input for TRB amplification was 250-500 ng. This CDR3 region has 13 residues. Trimming took 7 bases from V and 0 from J, leaving 6 bases between them. This record comes from a study of T and B cells in COVID-19 patients. Study details: The recovered cohort's median age was about 34 years, versus approximately 63 years in active infection.

TRB rearrangements were amplified by multiplex PCR with BIOMED2 TRB-A/B primers. TCRdb reprocessed the multiplex PCR reads with MiXCR, giving one entry per CDR3 protein. This table has hundreds of distinct CDR3 sequences, 25% to 35% appearing once. The receptor was isolated from a human donor with active COVID-19. The chain carries TRBV12-3 or TRBV12-4 and TRBJ1-4; D is uncertain. Sequencing was carried out using blood. The CDR3 region is CASTGATNEKLFF. The CDR3 DNA reads as TGTGCCAGCACGGGTGCAACTAATGAAAAACTGTTTTTT.